Shown below are 30 T cell receptor beta chains from a single sample sequenced in a study of cytomegalovirus exposure and HLA in healthy donors. Primers included in the PCR were 60 Vbeta and 13 Jbeta primers. Some clones are missing from TCRdb's copy, which holds only in-frame ones; the method was immunoSEQ multiplex PCR. The sample shows 95,000 or so clones, 81% of them seen only once. The sample was PBMCs. These receptors were taken from a woman between 65 and 79 years old in good health and CMV-seropositive.

This sequence joins TRBV7-2 and TRBJ2-3; 9 bases fit TRBD1. Per the germline V gene, CDR1 is SGHTA and CDR2 is FQGNSA. The CDR3 covers 17 residues. Trimming at V came to 6 bases and at J to 3 bases, leaving 13 bases not matched to a gene. CDR3 region: CASSFLPDRGKTDTQYF. In DNA form, the CDR3 reads TGTGCCAGCAGTTTCCTGCCTGACAGGGGGAAGACAGATACGCAGTATTTT. The full variable domain, with the rest looked up from reference TRBV7-2 and TRBJ2-3, is GAGVSQSPSNKVTEKGKDVELRCDPISGHTALYWYRQSLGQGLEFLIYFQGNSAPDKSGLPSDRFSAERTGGSVSTLTIQRTQQEDSAVYLCASSFLPDRGKTDTQYFGPGTRLTVL.

In DNA form, the CDR3 reads TGTGCCAGCAGCTTGTCGACTAGCGGGCGGGATACGCAGTATTTT. This codes for CASSLSTSGRDTQYF. J is TRBJ2-3 and V is TRBV28; TRBD2 matches at 10 bases. The germline V gene encodes CDR1 MDHEN and CDR2 SYDVKM. CDR3 length: 15 amino acids. J lost 6 bases, V lost 6 bases, and 9 bases had no gene match.

A note on this clone: Other DNA sequences in the same sample also yield this CDR3. V usage is TRBV9 and J usage is TRBJ1-2; possible D gene TRBD1, 5 bases. V lost 4 bases and J lost 7, with 20 bases in between. The CDR3 totals 15 residues. Germline CDR1 SGDLS, CDR2 YYNGEE. CDR3 sequence (DNA): TGTGCCAGCAGCTCCCGGGTAACTATCGGGGGTGGCTACACCTTC. Its protein is CASSSRVTIGGGYTF.

This clone was counted a single time. The chain uses TRBV2 and TRBJ2-1, with D possibly matching TRBD1 (6 bases). There are 14 residues in the CDR3. CDR1 is SNHLY and CDR2 is FYNNEI in the germline V gene. The V end lost 6 bases, the J end lost 6 bases, and 15 bases lay between the germline ends. CDR3 sequence: CASRDNTGSNEQFF. The CDR3 nucleotides read TGTGCCAGCAGGGATAATACAGGGTCCAATGAGCAGTTCTTC. Full variable domain (remainder filled in from reference TRBV2 and TRBJ2-1): EPEVTQTPSHQVTQMGQEVILRCVPISNHLYFYWYRQILGQKVEFLVSFYNNEISEKSEIFDDQFSVERPDGSNFTLKIRSTKLEDSAMYFCASRDNTGSNEQFFGPGTRLTVL.

CDR3 loop: CASSSRTSGRLGDEQYF. The CDR3 bases are TGTGCCAGCAGTTCACGGACTAGCGGGAGATTAGGCGACGAGCAGTACTTC. The chain uses TRBV27 and TRBJ2-5; 13 nucleotides match TRBD2. The DNA end lines up better with TRBJ2-7; the J call may be wrong. The CDR3 contains 17 residues. In germline, CDR1 is MNHEY, CDR2 SMNVEV (reference sequence).

The gene calls are TRBV14 and TRBJ2-3; 9 positions agree with TRBD2. The germline V gene encodes CDR1 SGHDN and CDR2 FVKESK. This CDR3 is 15 amino acids long. Losses at the gene ends were 1 base for V and 1 base for J; bases not matched to a gene: 0. Here the CDR3 DNA reads TGTGCCAGCAGCCAAGTAGCGGGAGGCACAGATACGCAGTATTTT. It codes for CASSQVAGGTDTQYF.

The chain uses TRBV25-1 and TRBJ1-2; TRBD1 matches 7 bases. Unmatched junction bases numbered 6, after V lost 1 base and J lost 4 bases. The CDR3 is 15 residues long. The germline V gene has CDR1 MGHDK and CDR2 SYGVNS. Here the CDR3 DNA reads TGTGCCAGCAGTGAATCAGCAGGGGGACCCTATGGCTACACCTTC. Encoded protein: CASSESAGGPYGYTF.

This clone was counted a few times. The V and J genes are TRBV6-5 and TRBJ1-3; D call uncertain. The CDR3 is made up of 14 amino acids. CDR1 and CDR2 (germline): MNHEY, SVGAGI. With 7 bases removed from V and 1 base from J, the gap between germline ends came to 11 bases. CDR3 loop: CASKRGVSGNTIYF. The CDR3 DNA reads TGTGCCAGCAAACGAGGAGTATCTGGAAACACCATATATTTT.

V gene TRBV29-1 combines with J gene TRBJ2-1; no firm D call. CDR3 length: 13 amino acids. The V end was cut by 0 bases, the J end by 8 bases, with 11 bases between. The V gene's germline CDR1 is SQVTM and CDR2 ANQGSEA. CDR3 sequence: CSVEEHASYEQFF. CDR3 nucleotide sequence: TGCAGCGTTGAAGAACATGCATCCTATGAGCAGTTCTTC.

On this clone: Other DNA sequences in the sample encode the same CDR3. V is TRBV19 and J is TRBJ1-2; D not resolved. The V gene's germline CDR1 is LNHDA and CDR2 SQIVND (reference sequence). The CDR3 consists of 12 residues. V was shortened by 3 bases and J by 2 bases, with 4 bases between the two germline ends. The CDR3 is CASSIRNYGYTF. The DNA of the CDR3 is TGTGCCAGTAGTATTCGGAACTATGGCTACACCTTC.

The rearrangement uses TRBV4-1 and TRBJ2-3, with TRBD2 matching 9 bases. The CDR3 is made up of 14 amino acids. Trimming took 1 base from V and 6 from J; bases not matched to a gene: 2. CDR1 is MGHRA, CDR2 YSYEKL, per germline. CDR3 nucleotides: TGCGCCAGCAGCCAAGGGACTAGCGTCGATACGCAGTATTTT. It is translated as CASSQGTSVDTQYF.

The chain carries TRBV4-1 and TRBJ2-1, with TRBD2 matching 9 bases. The CDR3 totals 16 residues. Losses at the gene ends were 2 bases for V and 5 bases for J; bases not matched to a gene: 7. CDR1 and CDR2 (germline): MGHRA, YSYEKL. The CDR3 bases are TGCGCCAGCAGCCAATCGAGGACTAGCGCCCACAATGAGCAGTTCTTC. Translating it yields CASSQSRTSAHNEQFF.

The chain joins TRBV7-2 to TRBJ2-3, with D tentatively TRBD1 (5 bases). Trimming took 5 bases from V and 6 from J, leaving 15 bases between them. Germline V gives CDR1 SGHTA, CDR2 FQGNSA. The CDR3 consists of 14 residues. The CDR3 coding sequence is TGTGCCAGCAGCCATCCAGGGTCCAGGGATACGCAGTATTTT. Protein: CASSHPGSRDTQYF. Based on the CDR3 plus reference TRBV7-2 and TRBJ2-3, the full variable domain is GAGVSQSPSNKVTEKGKDVELRCDPISGHTALYWYRQSLGQGLEFLIYFQGNSAPDKSGLPSDRFSAERTGGSVSTLTIQRTQQEDSAVYLCASSHPGSRDTQYFGPGTRLTVL.

V gene TRBV28 combines with J gene TRBJ2-7, with TRBD2 matching 11 bases. The length of the CDR3 is 13 residues. Germline-derived CDR1 and CDR2 are MDHEN and SYDVKM. With 9 bases clipped from V and 3 bases from J, the junction kept 4 bases outside the gene matches. The CDR3 protein is CASLAGGSYEQYF. CDR3 DNA sequence: TGTGCCAGTTTAGCGGGAGGGAGCTACGAGCAGTACTTC.

This clone was seen only a few times. The chain is built from TRBV19 and TRBJ2-3; 7 bases map to TRBD1. From germline, CDR1 is LNHDA and CDR2 SQIVND (reference sequence). The CDR3 is 17 amino acids. The V and J ends lost 0 bases and 0 bases, in that order; junction bases with no gene match: 6. This CDR3 reads CASSIDKDRRSTDTQYF. The CDR3 nucleotides read TGTGCCAGTAGTATAGATAAGGACAGGAGAAGCACAGATACGCAGTATTTT. The whole variable domain, remainder taken from reference TRBV19 and TRBJ2-3, is DGGITQSPKYLFRKEGQNVTLSCEQNLNHDAMYWYRQDPGQGLRLIYYSQIVNDFQKGDIAEGYSVSREKKESFPLTVTSAQKNPTAFYLCASSIDKDRRSTDTQYFGPGTRLTVL.

The CDR3 sequence: CASSLVASGSPPYNEQFF. As DNA, the CDR3 is TGTGCCAGCAGCTTAGTGGCTAGCGGGAGTCCTCCCTACAATGAGCAGTTCTTC. The gene calls are TRBV11-2 and TRBJ2-1; 10 nucleotides line up with TRBD2. There are 18 residues in the CDR3. From germline, CDR1 is SGHAT and CDR2 FQNNGV. The trim removed 1 base at V and 2 bases at J, leaving 8 bases unmatched.

With regard to this clone: A read error may account for a junction end that differs from germline. The V and J genes are TRBV7-9 and TRBJ2-7; no clear D. The CDR3 covers 16 residues. The germline V gene encodes CDR1 SEHNR and CDR2 FQNEAQ (reference sequence). CDR3 protein: CASSLAITSGGAEQYF. In DNA, the CDR3 is TGTGCCAGCAGCTTAGCTATAACCTCGGGTGGCGCCGAGCAGTACTTT.

The chain has TRBV19 and TRBJ1-5; perhaps TRBD1 as D (5 bases). V gave up 3 bases and J gave up 6 bases, with 12 bases separating them. This CDR3 comprises 14 residues. Germline assignment: CDR1 LNHDA and CDR2 SQIVND (reference sequence). CDR3 amino acids: CASSIPSRVQPQHF. The CDR3 DNA is TGTGCCAGTAGTATCCCTTCCAGGGTTCAGCCCCAGCATTTT.

The chain recombines TRBV7-9 with TRBJ1-5, with D unresolved. Trimming shortened V by 1 base and J by 5 bases, and 12 bases separated the two germline ends. In germline, CDR1 is SEHNR, CDR2 FQNEAQ (reference sequence). The CDR3 sequence is 15 residues long. The CDR3 is CASSLGEGLYQPQHF. The CDR3 bases are TGTGCCAGCAGCTTAGGAGAGGGCCTTTATCAGCCCCAGCATTTT.

This sequence joins TRBV4-1 and TRBJ1-4; no clear D gene. CDR3 length: 15 residues. Germline assignment: CDR1 MGHRA and CDR2 YSYEKL. Trimming removed 0 bases from V and 2 bases from J, with 7 bases in between. CDR3 region: CASSQETGTNEKLFF. The CDR3 nucleotides are TGCGCCAGCAGCCAAGAAACGGGGACTAATGAAAAACTGTTTTTT.

DNA of the CDR3: TGTGCCAGCAGTGCTTGGACAGGGTACAATGAGCAGTTCTTC. Translation gives CASSAWTGYNEQFF. The genes are TRBV6-5 and TRBJ2-1; TRBD1 agrees at 8 bases. Germline loops: CDR1 MNHEY, CDR2 SVGAGI. J gave up 4 bases and V 5 bases, and 4 bases lay outside the gene matches. The CDR3 consists of 14 residues.

This clone was seen a few times. The J gene is TRBJ2-7, the V gene TRBV5-4; 16 bases agree with TRBD2. In germline, CDR1 is SGHNT, CDR2 YYREEE (reference sequence). With V trimmed by 4 bases and J by 6 bases, 7 bases remained unmatched. The CDR3 extends over 16 amino acids. The CDR3 reads CASSPGTSGRAGEQYF. CDR3 coding DNA: TGTGCCAGCAGCCCCGGGACTAGCGGGAGGGCCGGCGAGCAGTACTTC. Combining the CDR3 with reference TRBV5-4 and TRBJ2-7 gives the whole variable domain ETGVTQSPTHLIKTRGQQVTLRCSSQSGHNTVSWYQQALGQGPQFIFQYYREEENGRGNFPPRFSGLQFPNYSSELNVNALELDDSALYLCASSPGTSGRAGEQYFGPGTRLTVT.

The rearrangement links TRBV6-5 to TRBJ2-3; D is possibly TRBD2 (6 bases). Germline values: CDR1 MNHEY, CDR2 SVGAGI. Trimming removed 6 bases from V and 1 base from J, with 8 bases in between. The CDR3 is made up of 13 amino acids. As DNA, the CDR3 is TGTGCCAGCAGGCCGGGGGGCACAGATACGCAGTATTTT. It is translated as CASRPGGTDTQYF.

This chain uses TRBV28 with TRBJ1-4; TRBD1 aligns across 9 bases. This CDR3 comprises 17 residues. J gave up 8 bases and V 3 bases, and 13 bases lay outside the gene matches. Germline assignment: CDR1 MDHEN and CDR2 SYDVKM. CDR3: CASSFRPQRGQGEKLFF. CDR3 bases: TGTGCCAGCAGTTTTAGACCCCAGAGGGGACAGGGAGAAAAACTGTTTTTT.

The V gene is TRBV13, the J gene TRBJ2-3; 8 nucleotides align to TRBD2. Germline trimming cut 5 bases from V and 4 bases from J; bases unmatched to any gene: 11. The CDR3 has 16 amino acids. The germline V gene has CDR1 PRHDT and CDR2 FYEKMQ (reference sequence). In nucleotides, the CDR3 is TGTGCCAGCAGCCCCGGACTAGCTATTGGTCCAGATACGCAGTATTTT. This translates into CASSPGLAIGPDTQYF. The whole variable domain, remainder taken from reference TRBV13 and TRBJ2-3, is AAGVIQSPRHLIKEKRETATLKCYPIPRHDTVYWYQQGPGQDPQFLISFYEKMQSDKGSIPDRFSAQQFSDYHSELNMSSLELGDSALYFCASSPGLAIGPDTQYFGPGTRLTVL.

This clone was found once. J is TRBJ2-1 and V is TRBV10-3; TRBD2 aligns across 7 bases. There are 15 residues in the CDR3. V was pared by 1 base and J by 6 bases, with 6 bases of the junction left unmatched. The germline V gene encodes CDR1 ENHRY and CDR2 SYGVKD. Here the CDR3 reads CAISEWLAETNEQFF. The CDR3 DNA sequence: TGTGCCATCAGTGAGTGGCTAGCGGAGACCAATGAGCAGTTCTTC.

The V gene is TRBV5-8, the J gene TRBJ1-4; perhaps TRBD1 as D (6 bases). This CDR3 spans 18 amino acids. Germline-derived CDR1 and CDR2 are SGHTS and YDEGEE. The V end lost 4 bases, the J end lost 3 bases, and 22 bases lay between the germline ends. The CDR3 reads CASSAHRYREGSNEKLFF. The CDR3 nucleotides read TGTGCCAGCAGCGCCCACCGGTACAGGGAGGGGTCTAATGAAAAACTGTTTTTT.

The chain couples TRBV5-1 to TRBJ2-7; 7 bases agree with TRBD1. Germline CDR1 is SGHRS and CDR2 is YFSETQ. Germline trimming cut 2 bases from V and 3 bases from J; bases unmatched to any gene: 5. The CDR3 is made up of 14 amino acids. The CDR3 DNA reads as TGCGCCAGCAGCTTCCAACAGGGGAACTACGAGCAGTACTTC. Its translation is CASSFQQGNYEQYF.

The chain carries TRBV6-5 and TRBJ2-7, with D uncertain. Germline CDR1 and CDR2: MNHEY and SVGAGI. Trimming took 6 bases from V and 2 from J, leaving 5 bases between them. The CDR3 length is 11 residues. In DNA form, the CDR3 reads TGTGCCAGCAGACAAACCTACGAGCAGTACTTC. As protein: CASRQTYEQYF.

The chain carries TRBV30 and TRBJ1-2; D ambiguous. Deletions cut 0 bases from V and 6 bases from J, with 8 bases between. This CDR3 contains 12 residues. Germline V gives CDR1 GTSNPN, CDR2 SVGIG (reference sequence). This CDR3 reads CAWSVTGDGYTF. CDR3 DNA: TGTGCCTGGAGTGTAACCGGAGATGGCTACACCTTC.